The present entry profiles one T cell receptor (beta chain) with its context. This record belongs to a study of sequential checkpoint blockade in melanoma. The V gene lost 1 base and the J gene lost 1 base, with 8 bases spanning the gap. The length of the CDR3 is 16 residues. The germline gives CDR1 SGHTA, CDR2 FQGNSA. The data were produced by immunoSEQ multiplex PCR, yet TCRdb's version contains in-frame clones alone and is incomplete. The table shows around 22,000 clones, with around 70% occurring only once. Treatment indicated: randomized to nivolumab then ipilimumab (arm A) or the reverse (arm B).

This chain connects TRBV7-2 to TRBJ2-6, with no clear D. This receptor was obtained from a human donor with melanoma. The sequences come from CD8+ T cells sorted from blood (inferred from file names), collected from a patient given nivolumab and ipilimumab in sequence. For the CDR3, the DNA is TGTGCCAGCAGCTTAGGCCCCCTATCTGGGGCCAACGTCCTGACTTTC. Amino acids: CASSLGPLSGANVLTF.